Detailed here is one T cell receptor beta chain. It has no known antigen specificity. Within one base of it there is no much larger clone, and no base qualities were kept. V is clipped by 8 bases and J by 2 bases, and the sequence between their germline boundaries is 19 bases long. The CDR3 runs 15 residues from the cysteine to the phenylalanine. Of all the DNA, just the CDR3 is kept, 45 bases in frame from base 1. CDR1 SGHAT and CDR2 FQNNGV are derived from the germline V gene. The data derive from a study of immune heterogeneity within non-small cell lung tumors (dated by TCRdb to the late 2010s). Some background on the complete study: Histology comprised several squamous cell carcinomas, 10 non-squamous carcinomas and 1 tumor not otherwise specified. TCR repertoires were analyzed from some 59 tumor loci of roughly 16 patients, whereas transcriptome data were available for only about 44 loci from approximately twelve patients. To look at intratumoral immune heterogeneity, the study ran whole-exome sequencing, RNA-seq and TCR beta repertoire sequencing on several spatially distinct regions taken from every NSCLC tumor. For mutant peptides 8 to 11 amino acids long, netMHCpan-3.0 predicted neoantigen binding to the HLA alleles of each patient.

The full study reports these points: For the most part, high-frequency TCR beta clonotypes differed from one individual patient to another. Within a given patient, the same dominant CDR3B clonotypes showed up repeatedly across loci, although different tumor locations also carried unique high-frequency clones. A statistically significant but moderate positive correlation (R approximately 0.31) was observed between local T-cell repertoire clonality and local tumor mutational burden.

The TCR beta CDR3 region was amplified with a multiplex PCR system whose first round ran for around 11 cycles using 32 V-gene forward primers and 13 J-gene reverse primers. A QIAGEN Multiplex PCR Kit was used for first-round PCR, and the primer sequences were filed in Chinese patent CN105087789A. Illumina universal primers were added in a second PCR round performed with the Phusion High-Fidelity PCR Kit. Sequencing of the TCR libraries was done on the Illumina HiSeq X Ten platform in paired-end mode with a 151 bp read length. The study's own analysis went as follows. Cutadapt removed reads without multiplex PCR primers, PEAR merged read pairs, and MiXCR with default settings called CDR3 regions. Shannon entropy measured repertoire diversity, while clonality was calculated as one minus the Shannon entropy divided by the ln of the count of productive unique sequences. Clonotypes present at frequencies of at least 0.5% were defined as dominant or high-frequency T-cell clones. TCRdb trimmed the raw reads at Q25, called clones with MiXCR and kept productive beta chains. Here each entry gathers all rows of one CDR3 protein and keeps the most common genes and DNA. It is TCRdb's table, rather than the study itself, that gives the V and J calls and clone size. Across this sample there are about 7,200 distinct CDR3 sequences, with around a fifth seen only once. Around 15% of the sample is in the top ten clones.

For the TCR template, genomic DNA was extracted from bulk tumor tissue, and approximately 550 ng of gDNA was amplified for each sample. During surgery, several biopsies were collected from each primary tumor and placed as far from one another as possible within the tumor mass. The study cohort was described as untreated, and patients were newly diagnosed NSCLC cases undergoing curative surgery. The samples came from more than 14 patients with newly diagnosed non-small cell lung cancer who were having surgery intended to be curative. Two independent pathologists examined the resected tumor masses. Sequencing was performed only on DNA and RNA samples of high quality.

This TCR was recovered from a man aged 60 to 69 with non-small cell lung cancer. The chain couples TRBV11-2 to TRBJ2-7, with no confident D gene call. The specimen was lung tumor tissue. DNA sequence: TGTGCCAGCTTAGTTGGTCAAAGCTTTCCCTACGAGCAGTACTTC. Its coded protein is CASLVGQSFPYEQYF.